The next 20 T cell receptor beta chains were all read from a single sample in a study of STAT5B mutations in CD4+ large granular lymphocyte leukemia. Libraries were prepared by immunoSEQ multiplex PCR; TCRdb keeps only in-frame clonotypes and omits some of them. This table has under 40,000 clones, 71% appearing once. The specimen sequenced was CD4+ T cells from blood buffy coats. These receptors came from a human donor in good health.

This clone was recorded only once. The J gene is TRBJ2-5, the V gene TRBV27, with a tentative D call TRBD1 (6 bases). Germline CDR1 and CDR2: MNHEY and SMNVEV (reference sequence). This CDR3 contains 13 residues. V was cut by 6 bases and J by 2 bases, with 10 bases left in between. The CDR3, as DNA: TGTGCCAGCAGCAGGGGACAACAAGAGACCCAGTACTTC. It translates to CASSRGQQETQYF.

This chain uses TRBV7-8 with TRBJ1-5; 9 bases are shared with TRBD1. The CDR3 sequence is 15 residues long. The germline gives CDR1 SGHVS, CDR2 FQNEAQ. Trimming at V came to 5 bases and at J to 4 bases, leaving 6 bases not matched to a gene. CDR3 nucleotides: TGTGCCAGCAGCCCACCGACAGGGGGAAATCAGCCCCAGCATTTT. Its protein product is CASSPPTGGNQPQHF.

This clone was observed a handful of times. The chain has TRBV5-1 and TRBJ1-5; D is possibly TRBD1 (6 bases). This CDR3 has 14 residues. Trimming removed 7 bases at V and 7 bases at J, with 18 bases between. Germline CDR1 and CDR2: SGHRS and YFSETQ. The CDR3 bases are TGCGCCAGCCCCATGGGGGGGCAGAACCAGCCCCAGCATTTT. This sequence encodes CASPMGGQNQPQHF.

The rearrangement joins TRBV7-2 to TRBJ1-2, with 10 bases matching TRBD1. V shed 5 bases, J shed 7 bases, and the junction held 10 bases outside the gene matches. The CDR3 has 15 amino acids. Germline loops: CDR1 SGHTA, CDR2 FQGNSA. The DNA for the CDR3 is TGTGCCAGCAGCATGTCCCGGGACAGGGGTAGTGGCTACACCTTC. Its translation: CASSMSRDRGSGYTF.

This clone has only a few counts. The genes are TRBV28 and TRBJ1-2, with 7 bases fitting TRBD1. The CDR3 extends over 16 amino acids. CDR1 is MDHEN, CDR2 SYDVKM, per germline. Trimming removed 7 bases from V and 4 bases from J; junction bases left unmatched: 15. Here the CDR3 reads CASTPGTLTGAYGYTF. CDR3 bases: TGTGCCAGCACTCCCGGTACCCTCACAGGGGCCTATGGCTACACCTTC.

The J gene is TRBJ1-6, the V gene TRBV10-3, with TRBD1 as a possible D gene (5 bases). The CDR3 runs to 14 residues. Per germline, CDR1 ENHRY and CDR2 SYGVKD. V was pared by 6 bases and J by 4 bases, with 10 bases between. The CDR3: CAISSGIYNSPLHF. The CDR3 DNA sequence: TGTGCCATCAGCTCAGGGATTTATAATTCACCCCTCCACTTT.

This chain connects TRBV21-1 to TRBJ2-3; TRBD1 reflects the table's D call only, with no check against the DNA. TRBV21-1 is labeled a pseudogene. The CDR3 is made up of 13 amino acids. CDR3 DNA sequence: TGTGCCAGCACTCCGACAGGGACAGAGACGCAGTATTTT. This sequence encodes CASTPTGTETQYF.

In its sample, this clone was seen a few times. This sequence joins TRBV19 and TRBJ1-5; D remains unclear. The length of the CDR3 is 12 residues. Germline-derived CDR1 and CDR2 are LNHDA and SQIVND (reference sequence). The germline V and J ends were trimmed by 8 bases and 3 bases, with 8 bases remaining between them. The CDR3 DNA sequence: TGTGCCAGTCGGGCCCTCAATCAGCCCCAGCATTTT. The encoded protein is CASRALNQPQHF.

The chain combines TRBV25-1 with TRBJ2-4; 9 bases line up with TRBD2. J lost 6 bases, V lost 5 bases, and 5 bases had no gene match. Germline-derived CDR1 and CDR2 are MGHDK and SYGVNS. The CDR3 is 14 amino acids. As DNA, the CDR3 is TGTGCCAGCAGTTTCGAAGCGGGGGGAAACATTCAGTACTTC. It specifies CASSFEAGGNIQYF. Drawing the rest from reference TRBV25-1 and TRBJ2-4, the complete variable domain is EADIYQTPRYLVIGTGKKITLECSQTMGHDKMYWYQQDPGMELHLIHYSYGVNSTEKGDLSSESTVSRIRTEHFPLTLESARPSHTSQYLCASSFEAGGNIQYFGAGTRLSVL.

This CDR3 is CASRSWTSNTEAFF. The CDR3 DNA sequence: TGTGCCAGCAGATCCTGGACATCGAACACTGAAGCTTTCTTT. The chain links TRBV21-1 to TRBJ1-1; the table calls TRBD1, which could not be checked here. TRBV21-1 is a known pseudogene. CDR3 length equals 14 residues.

The CDR3 loop reads CASSQVEGVIQYF. The CDR3 nucleotides read TGCGCCAGCAGCCAGGTGGAAGGGGTCATTCAGTACTTC. The chain links TRBV4-1 to TRBJ2-4; D is possibly TRBD1 (5 bases). Germline-derived CDR1 and CDR2 are MGHRA and YSYEKL. The CDR3 runs 13 residues. V gave up 3 bases and J gave up 9 bases, with 12 bases separating them.

The rearrangement links TRBV9 to TRBJ1-6; 7 bases match TRBD1. V lost 3 bases, J lost 6 bases, and 6 bases stayed unmatched. The length of the CDR3 is 15 residues. In germline, CDR1 is SGDLS, CDR2 YYNGEE. For the CDR3, the DNA is TGTGCCAGCAGCGGCGGGACAGTCGGTAATTCACCCCTCCACTTT. It yields the protein CASSGGTVGNSPLHF.

This sequence joins TRBV5-4 and TRBJ1-1, with a weak D call TRBD1 (6 bases). Looked up from germline, CDR1 is SGHNT and CDR2 is YYREEE (reference sequence). The CDR3 contains 14 residues. Trimming shortened V by 2 bases and J by 2 bases, and 10 bases separated the two germline ends. The CDR3 DNA is TGTGCCAGCAGCTTCAGGGGCCCTAACACTGAAGCTTTCTTT. Protein product: CASSFRGPNTEAFF. The variable domain in full, with the rest retrieved from reference TRBV5-4 and TRBJ1-1, is ETGVTQSPTHLIKTRGQQVTLRCSSQSGHNTVSWYQQALGQGPQFIFQYYREEENGRGNFPPRFSGLQFPNYSSELNVNALELDDSALYLCASSFRGPNTEAFFGQGTRLTVV.

V and J are TRBV6-1 and TRBJ2-3; 9 bases agree with TRBD2. Germline CDR1 reads MNHNS; CDR2 reads SASEGT. This CDR3 contains 14 residues. J was trimmed by 14 bases and V by 1 base; bases with no gene match: 10. The CDR3, as DNA: TGTGCCAGCAGTGAAGGCGGTAGCGGGGGTCTAACGTATTTT. Translating it yields CASSEGGSGGLTYF.

This chain uses TRBV19 with TRBJ2-7; 11 bases align to TRBD2. In germline, CDR1 is LNHDA, CDR2 SQIVND (reference sequence). V was pared by 8 bases and J by 6 bases, with 6 bases of the junction left unmatched. The CDR3 runs to 13 residues. The CDR3 spells CASSPGLAGEQYF. CDR3 nucleotides: TGTGCCAGTTCACCCGGACTAGCGGGCGAGCAGTACTTC.

The chain uses TRBV5-5 and TRBJ2-7; 7 nucleotides agree with TRBD1. The CDR3 length is 15 residues. With V trimmed by 4 bases and J by 0 bases, 7 bases remained unmatched. In germline, CDR1 is SGHKS, CDR2 YYEKEE (reference sequence). The chain's CDR3 is CASSTQTGNSYEQYF. The DNA for the CDR3 is TGTGCCAGCAGCACCCAGACAGGGAACTCCTACGAGCAGTACTTC.

In its sample, this clone was seen a few times. This sequence joins TRBV7-9 and TRBJ2-3; D not resolved. Germline CDR1 is SEHNR and CDR2 is FQNEAQ (reference sequence). V lost 7 bases and J 4 bases, leaving 12 bases between the germline ends. The CDR3 consists of 13 residues. As DNA, the CDR3 is TGTGCCAGCACTGTTAAAGGGCCAGATACGCAGTATTTT. Protein product: CASTVKGPDTQYF.

The rearrangement joins TRBV5-4 to TRBJ1-6; the D is unclear. Trimming took 0 bases from V and 6 from J, leaving 10 bases between them. CDR1 and CDR2 (germline): SGHNT, YYREEE (reference sequence). The CDR3 runs to 15 residues. CDR3 sequence (DNA): TGTGCCAGCAGCTTGGAAGGTATCCTTAATTCACCCCTCCACTTT. Protein product: CASSLEGILNSPLHF.

The chain is built from TRBV6-5 and TRBJ2-7; D might be TRBD2 (7 bases). The germline V gene has CDR1 MNHEY and CDR2 SVGAGI. V was pared by 5 bases and J by 2 bases, with 13 bases between. This CDR3 contains 14 residues. The CDR3 DNA reads TGTGCCAGCAGTCCTTCGGGGGGCCCCTACGAGCAGTACTTC. Translated, it gives CASSPSGGPYEQYF.

This clone was seen only a few times. The chain is built from TRBV5-6 and TRBJ2-2, with 7 bases fitting TRBD2. This CDR3 spans 15 amino acids. Per the germline V gene, CDR1 is SGHDT and CDR2 is YYEEEE. The V and J ends lost 3 bases and 5 bases, in that order; junction bases with no gene match: 7. CDR3 protein: CASSSSGGRTGELFF. CDR3 sequence (DNA): TGTGCCAGCAGCTCCTCGGGGGGTCGGACCGGGGAGCTGTTTTTT.